These 8 T cell receptor beta chains originate from one sample sequenced in a study of beta chain features in type 1 diabetes. Isolated RNA was reverse transcribed in full, so expressed TCRB transcripts were sequenced. TCRdb's table, derived via immunoSEQ multiplex PCR, lists solely in-frame clones and lacks some. The sample records 600,000 to 650,000 clones, roughly a sixth being singletons. Material: naive CD4+ T cells from blood. Receptors were obtained from a man aged 18 to 30 in good health.

This clone was detected a few times. CDR3 nucleotide sequence: TGTGCCAGTACCACATCCCGGACTAGCGGGAGGGCGAGGCAAGAGACCCAGTACTTC. This translates into CASTTSRTSGRARQETQYF. The chain employs TRBV19 and TRBJ2-5; 15 positions agree with TRBD2. The junction had 14 bases not matched to a gene; V was cut back by 7 bases and J by 2 bases. The CDR3 has 19 residues. Per the germline V gene, CDR1 is LNHDA and CDR2 is SQIVND (reference sequence). The full variable domain, its missing parts supplied by reference TRBV19 and TRBJ2-5, is DGGITQSPKYLFRKEGQNVTLSCEQNLNHDAMYWYRQDPGQGLRLIYYSQIVNDFQKGDIAEGYSVSREKKESFPLTVTSAQKNPTAFYLCASTTSRTSGRARQETQYFGPGTRLLVL.

The gene calls are TRBV15 and TRBJ2-7, with 13 bases aligning to TRBD2. V dropped 1 base and J dropped 3; count of bases not matched to a gene: 3. The germline V gene encodes CDR1 LNHNV and CDR2 YYDKDF (reference sequence). The CDR3 is 16 amino acids. The DNA for the CDR3 is TGTGCCACCAGCAGAGGACGGACTAGCGGGAGCTACGAGCAGTACTTC. Amino acid sequence: CATSRGRTSGSYEQYF.

This sequence joins TRBV7-9 and TRBJ2-1; 7 bases match TRBD1. Looked up from germline, CDR1 is SEHNR and CDR2 is FQNEAQ (reference sequence). CDR3 length equals 15 residues. Trimming removed 0 bases from V and 6 bases from J; junction bases left unmatched: 5. CDR3 loop: CASSLAGTAVNEQFF. CDR3 in DNA: TGTGCCAGCAGCTTAGCTGGGACAGCGGTCAATGAGCAGTTCTTC.

CDR3 in amino acids: CASSHTPGQGSRPPSIQYF. In DNA form, the CDR3 reads TGTGCCAGCAGCCATACTCCGGGACAGGGATCCCGTCCCCCCTCCATTCAGTACTTC. This chain joins TRBV7-2 and TRBJ2-4, with TRBD1 identical over 9 bases. Trimming cost V 5 bases and J 9 bases; bases outside gene matches: 23. CDR3 length: 19 amino acids. Per germline, CDR1 SGHTA and CDR2 FQGNSA.

This chain uses TRBV13 with TRBJ2-5; 12 nucleotides match TRBD2. The germline CDR1 and CDR2 sequences are PRHDT and FYEKMQ (reference sequence). This CDR3 is 18 amino acids long. V shed 4 bases, J shed 4 bases, and the junction held 13 bases outside the gene matches. The CDR3 nucleotides are TGTGCCAGCAGCTCCCCACGGAGGACTAGCGGGACGGTAGAGACCCAGTACTTC. Translated, it gives CASSSPRRTSGTVETQYF.

The V gene is TRBV7-2, the J gene TRBJ2-3; unclear D gene. In germline, CDR1 is SGHTA, CDR2 FQGNSA. V was trimmed by 1 base and J by 2 bases, leaving 13 bases between them. The CDR3 runs to 16 residues. The CDR3 here is CASSLGPGHPTDTQYF. Written as DNA, the CDR3 is TGTGCCAGCAGCTTAGGTCCGGGCCACCCCACAGATACGCAGTATTTT.

The chain uses TRBV7-2 and TRBJ2-2, with TRBD1 matching 9 bases. The CDR3 extends over 15 amino acids. Trimming at V came to 5 bases and at J to 3 bases, leaving 4 bases not matched to a gene. Germline V gives CDR1 SGHTA, CDR2 FQGNSA. Written as DNA, the CDR3 is TGTGCCAGCAGCCGGAACAGGGGGCACACCGGGGAGCTGTTTTTT. Residues: CASSRNRGHTGELFF.

The gene calls are TRBV28 and TRBJ1-5; D not certain. Germline loops: CDR1 MDHEN, CDR2 SYDVKM. The V end lost 3 bases, the J end lost 11 bases, and 11 bases lay between the germline ends. CDR3 length: 12 residues. This CDR3 is CASSFGSRAQHF. CDR3 sequence (DNA): TGTGCCAGCAGTTTCGGGTCGAGGGCCCAGCATTTT.